One sample yielded the 12 T cell receptor beta chains listed below, sequenced in a study of human T cells and chemical hapten exposure. Time point defined: patch test 3, about 24 weeks after DPC sensitization. Noted treatment: therapeutic diphenylcyclopropenone sensitization with weekly scalp DPC. TCRdb processed the RACE reads anew with MiXCR; each CDR3 protein has one entry. The sample consists of about 90,000 distinct CDR3 sequences, about a tenth of them appearing once. Sequenced here: whole blood, sampled in connection with sensitization to the hapten diphenylcyclopropenone (DPC). These receptor sequences come from a woman aged 25 to 39 with alopecia areata. Some clones in this sample may be carry-over from other donors' samples.

There are a few counts of this clonotype. The genes are TRBV29-1 and TRBJ1-2; tentative D call: TRBD1 (5 bases). Germline CDR1 reads SQVTM; CDR2 reads ANQGSEA. The length of the CDR3 is 14 residues. V lost 1 base to trimming and J lost 4 bases, with 13 bases between them. CDR3: CSVEVAGLGYGYTF. CDR3 in DNA: TGCAGCGTTGAAGTGGCAGGGTTAGGCTATGGCTACACCTTC. The full variable domain, in which reference TRBV29-1 and TRBJ1-2 provide the parts outside the CDR3, is SAVISQKPSRDICQRGTSLTIQCQVDSQVTMMFWYRQQPGQSLTLIATANQGSEATYESGFVIDKFPISRPNLTFSTLTVSNMSPEDSSIYLCSVEVAGLGYGYTFGSGTRLTVV.

This clonotype was counted at least ten times. The chain carries TRBV28 and TRBJ1-2; no definite D call. The CDR3 sequence is 11 residues long. The germline gives CDR1 MDHEN, CDR2 SYDVKM. V lost 3 bases and J 5 bases, leaving 4 bases between the germline ends. Written as DNA, the CDR3 is TGTGCCAGCAGTTTGGAGTATGGCTACACCTTC. Amino acid sequence: CASSLEYGYTF.

This clonotype was detected a few times. The chain joins TRBV2 to TRBJ1-5; D unresolved. The CDR3 totals 13 residues. Looked up from germline, CDR1 is SNHLY and CDR2 is FYNNEI. Trimming removed 8 bases at V and 6 bases at J, with 14 bases between. Here the CDR3 reads CASQRGTRQPQHF. The CDR3 bases are TGTGCCAGCCAGCGAGGTACCCGTCAGCCCCAGCATTTT.

This clonotype was observed at least ten times. The V call is TRBV7-9, the J call TRBJ2-3; D is undetermined. The CDR3 loop spans 14 amino acids. CDR1 is SEHNR, CDR2 FQNEAQ, per germline (reference sequence). V lost 5 bases to trimming and J lost 2 bases, with 11 bases between them. The CDR3 bases are TGTGCCAGCAGCCCCCGGCAGACCACAGATACGCAGTATTTT. Amino acid sequence: CASSPRQTTDTQYF.

In this sample, this clonotype turned up a few times. The chain combines TRBV7-9 with TRBJ2-3; D gene uncertain. In germline, CDR1 is SEHNR, CDR2 FQNEAQ (reference sequence). The CDR3 runs to 15 residues. V lost 1 base and J lost 4, with 12 bases in between. CDR3 DNA: TGTGCCAGCAGCTTAGGAAGGCCTCCGCCAGATACGCAGTATTTT. Encoded protein: CASSLGRPPPDTQYF.

This clonotype was seen repeatedly, ten times or more. At one of its ends the junction is not consistent with the germline gene, which may arise from a read error. The CDR3 nucleotides are TGTGCCAGCAGTGGGACTAGCCCCTCATACAATGAGCGGTTCTTC. Residues: CASSGTSPSYNERFF. The chain recombines TRBV6-2 or TRBV6-3 with TRBJ2-1; 9 bases are a match to TRBD2. The CDR3 is 15 amino acids. Germline CDR1 is MNHEY and CDR2 is SVGEGT.

The sample holds many counts of this clonotype. The rearrangement joins TRBV19 to TRBJ1-4, with unresolved D. There are 15 residues in the CDR3. Between the trimmed V and J ends, which lost 6 bases and 4 bases, there was a span of 15 bases. CDR1 and CDR2 from the germline V gene are LNHDA and SQIVND (reference sequence). CDR3 nucleotides: TGTGCCAGTAGGCCACGCGGCGGAATTAATGAAAAACTGTTTTTT. It translates to CASRPRGGINEKLFF.

This clonotype was picked up many times. The rearrangement uses TRBV7-9 and TRBJ1-5; 7 positions match TRBD1. The CDR3 has 15 residues. Per the germline V gene, CDR1 is SEHNR and CDR2 is FQNEAQ (reference sequence). Trimming at V came to 4 bases and at J to 4 bases, leaving 7 bases not matched to a gene. The CDR3 protein is CASSSTGQINQPQHF. CDR3 nucleotide sequence: TGTGCCAGCAGCTCGACGGGACAGATTAATCAGCCCCAGCATTTT.

This clonotype was seen ten or more times. V is TRBV20-1 and J is TRBJ2-1; the D gene is possibly TRBD1 (5 bases). V lost 2 bases and J 8 bases, leaving 13 bases between the germline ends. This CDR3 is 13 amino acids long. Germline loops: CDR1 DFQATT, CDR2 SNEGSKA (reference sequence). The CDR3 protein is CSARQGYNDEQFF. CDR3 bases: TGCAGTGCTAGACAGGGATACAACGATGAGCAGTTCTTC.

Only a few counts were recorded for this clonotype. The CDR3 region is CSARRQGSNYGYTF. DNA for the CDR3: TGCAGTGCTAGGAGACAGGGGTCTAACTATGGCTACACCTTC. J is TRBJ1-2 and V is TRBV20-1, with 8 nucleotides matching TRBD1. The V and J ends lost 3 bases and 0 bases, in that order; junction bases with no gene match: 3. Germline V CDR1 and CDR2: DFQATT, SNEGSKA (reference sequence). This CDR3 contains 14 residues.

This clonotype was picked up many times. V and J are TRBV5-6 and TRBJ2-3; 10 bases map to TRBD1. The junction had 4 bases not matched to a gene; V was cut back by 1 base and J by 2 bases. The germline gives CDR1 SGHDT, CDR2 YYEEEE. The CDR3 is 16 amino acids. The CDR3 sequence: CASSLRGQGFTDTQYF. The CDR3 DNA reads as TGTGCCAGCAGCTTGAGGGGACAGGGGTTCACAGATACGCAGTATTTT.

In its sample, this clonotype was seen a few times. The chain has TRBV19 and TRBJ2-1; no definite D call. Trimming stripped 3 bases from V and 4 bases from J, with 7 bases between. This CDR3 region has 13 residues. Germline V gene lookup returns CDR1 LNHDA and CDR2 SQIVND (reference sequence). CDR3 DNA sequence: TGTGCCAGTAGTATCCGAGTTTACAATGAGCAGTTCTTC. It codes for CASSIRVYNEQFF.